These 14 T cell receptor beta chains originate from one sample sequenced in a study of response to subunit inactivated influenza vaccine. TCRdb re-called the RT-PCR reads with MiXCR, one entry per CDR3 protein. Of around 650,000 distinct CDR3 sequences listed, 15% to 19% are singletons. Sequenced material: PBMCs from blood, taken 12 days after vaccination. These receptors were collected from a man aged 50-59 years who received an inactivated influenza vaccine.

V gene TRBV30 combines with J gene TRBJ2-4, with TRBD1 matching 7 bases. This CDR3 contains 13 residues. Germline V gene data show CDR1 as GTSNPN and CDR2 as SVGIG (reference sequence). The ends lost 1 base at V and 9 bases at J; junction bases unmatched: 6. This CDR3 reads CAWSGRTGGIQYF. The DNA of the CDR3 is TGTGCCTGGAGTGGGCGGACAGGCGGCATTCAGTACTTC. The full variable domain, completed using reference TRBV30 and TRBJ2-4, is SQTIHQWPATLVQPVGSPLSLECTVEGTSNPNLYWYRQAAGRGLQLLFYSVGIGQISSEVPQNLSASRPQDRQFILSSKKLLLSDSGFYLCAWSGRTGGIQYFGAGTRLSVL.

In its sample, this clonotype was seen many times. V and J are TRBV11-2 and TRBJ2-2; 10 positions match TRBD1. The germline V gene has CDR1 SGHAT and CDR2 FQNNGV. Trimming removed 6 bases from V and 2 bases from J; junction bases left unmatched: 9. CDR3 length: 17 amino acids. In nucleotides, the CDR3 is TGTGCCAGCAGGATGACAGGGGGCCTTTTAAACACCGGGGAGCTGTTTTTT. Translating gives CASRMTGGLLNTGELFF. Filled out from reference TRBV11-2 and TRBJ2-2, the complete variable domain reads EAGVAQSPRYKIIEKRQSVAFWCNPISGHATLYWYQQILGQGPKLLIQFQNNGVVDDSQLPKDRFSAERLKGVDSTLKIQPAKLEDSAVYLCASRMTGGLLNTGELFFGEGSRLTVL.

This clonotype was seen a few times. J is TRBJ2-7 and V is TRBV6-2 or TRBV6-3, with 15 bases identical to TRBD2. The J segment lost 5 bases and the V segment lost 5 bases, leaving 10 bases of the junction unmatched. The CDR3 sequence is 17 residues long. CDR1 is MNHEY, CDR2 SVGEGT, per germline. The chain's CDR3 is CASSTGLAGGLIHEQYF. For the CDR3, the DNA is TGTGCCAGCAGTACTGGACTAGCGGGAGGGCTGATCCACGAGCAGTACTTC.

The CDR3 protein is CAISGRTGTEAFF. The DNA for the CDR3 is TGTGCCATCAGTGGGAGGACAGGCACTGAAGCTTTCTTT. The rearrangement joins TRBV10-3 to TRBJ1-1, with 7 bases matching TRBD1. Germline CDR1 is ENHRY and CDR2 is SYGVKD. The CDR3 covers 13 residues. J was trimmed by 4 bases and V by 4 bases; bases with no gene match: 3.

This clonotype has just a few counts. J is TRBJ1-2 and V is TRBV5-1; possibly TRBD1 for D (6 bases). The germline CDR1 and CDR2 sequences are SGHRS and YFSETQ. This CDR3 comprises 13 residues. The V and J ends lost 4 bases and 6 bases respectively, with 13 bases between them. CDR3 region: CASSLGQHDGYTF. The CDR3 nucleotides are TGCGCCAGCAGCCTAGGACAGCACGATGGCTACACCTTC.

This sequence joins TRBV6-1 and TRBJ2-3, with D unclear. Between the trimmed V and J ends, which lost 2 bases and 1 base, there was a span of 7 bases. The CDR3 sequence is 14 residues long. Germline V gene data show CDR1 as MNHNS and CDR2 as SASEGT. The CDR3 loop reads CASSELGRTDTQYF. In DNA, the CDR3 is TGTGCCAGCAGTGAACTTGGTCGCACAGATACGCAGTATTTT.

This clonotype showed up just a few times. V gene TRBV4-1 combines with J gene TRBJ2-7; D is perhaps TRBD1 (6 bases). The germline V gene has CDR1 MGHRA and CDR2 YSYEKL. This CDR3 region has 16 residues. Trimming took 1 base from V and 4 from J, leaving 17 bases between them. CDR3 region: CASSQVFGEGHYEQYF. CDR3 sequence (DNA): TGCGCCAGCAGCCAAGTGTTCGGAGAGGGACATTACGAGCAGTACTTC.

The genes are TRBV24-1 and TRBJ1-1, with TRBD1 as a possible D gene (5 bases). The V and J ends lost 5 bases and 6 bases respectively, with 12 bases between them. This CDR3 is 13 amino acids long. CDR1 is KGHDR, CDR2 SFDVKD, per germline. The CDR3 bases are TGTGCCACCAGTGCTCCGGGACGGTCTGAAGCTTTCTTT. Residues: CATSAPGRSEAFF.

This clonotype was picked up a small number of times. The chain combines TRBV7-2 with TRBJ2-1; 7 nucleotides match TRBD2. Germline-derived CDR1 and CDR2 are SGHTA and FQGNSA. Trimming cost V 6 bases and J 1 base; bases outside gene matches: 3. CDR3 length: 14 amino acids. CDR3 sequence (DNA): TGTGCCAGCAGGGGGGGGTTTTCCTACAATGAGCAGTTCTTC. This encodes CASRGGFSYNEQFF. The full variable domain, in which reference TRBV7-2 and TRBJ2-1 provide the parts outside the CDR3, is GAGVSQSPSNKVTEKGKDVELRCDPISGHTALYWYRQSLGQGLEFLIYFQGNSAPDKSGLPSDRFSAERTGGSVSTLTIQRTQQEDSAVYLCASRGGFSYNEQFFGPGTRLTVL.

J is TRBJ1-1 and V is TRBV5-6; D perhaps matches TRBD1 (5 bases). Trimming shortened V by 2 bases and J by 6 bases, and 20 bases separated the two germline ends. The CDR3 is 16 amino acids. Germline V gives CDR1 SGHDT, CDR2 YYEEEE. For the CDR3, the DNA is TGTGCCAGCAGCTTAAACCGTCCTATTACGGGGGCTGAAGCTTTCTTT. This sequence encodes CASSLNRPITGAEAFF.

A few counts support this clonotype. V usage is TRBV12-5 and J usage is TRBJ1-2; maybe TRBD1 (5 bases). V was clipped by 4 bases and J by 4 bases, with 13 bases between them. Germline V lookup: CDR1 LGHNT, CDR2 FRNRAP. The CDR3 loop spans 14 amino acids. As DNA, the CDR3 is TGTGCTAGTGGTTCCTCCGGGACGGCCTATGGCTACACCTTC. As protein: CASGSSGTAYGYTF.

At least ten counts were recorded for this clonotype. The chain recombines TRBV20-1 with TRBJ2-7; 10 bases agree with TRBD1. With V trimmed by 1 base and J by 5 bases, 5 bases remained unmatched. Germline V gives CDR1 DFQATT, CDR2 SNEGSKA (reference sequence). The CDR3 covers 14 residues. In nucleotides, the CDR3 is TGCAGTGCTAGAGTAGCGGGACAGGGGAACGAGCAGTACTTC. Translation: CSARVAGQGNEQYF.

The sample holds a few counts of this clonotype. The chain employs TRBV11-2 and TRBJ1-4, with D maybe TRBD1 (5 bases). CDR1 and CDR2 (germline): SGHAT, FQNNGV. The CDR3 is 14 residues long. With 4 bases removed from V and 4 bases from J, the gap between germline ends came to 10 bases. The CDR3 bases are TGTGCCAGCAGCTCGGGACTGAATAATGAAAAACTGTTTTTT. It codes for CASSSGLNNEKLFF. The whole variable domain, remainder taken from reference TRBV11-2 and TRBJ1-4, is EAGVAQSPRYKIIEKRQSVAFWCNPISGHATLYWYQQILGQGPKLLIQFQNNGVVDDSQLPKDRFSAERLKGVDSTLKIQPAKLEDSAVYLCASSSGLNNEKLFFGSGTQLSVL.

This clonotype appeared a few times. The J gene is TRBJ2-5, the V gene TRBV7-9; D uncertain. V lost 5 bases to trimming and J lost 10 bases, with 11 bases between them. The V gene's germline CDR1 is SEHNR and CDR2 FQNEAQ (reference sequence). The CDR3 has 11 residues. CDR3 nucleotides: TGTGCCAGCAGCCCCCAGTTGGGCCAGTACTTC. It yields the protein CASSPQLGQYF.